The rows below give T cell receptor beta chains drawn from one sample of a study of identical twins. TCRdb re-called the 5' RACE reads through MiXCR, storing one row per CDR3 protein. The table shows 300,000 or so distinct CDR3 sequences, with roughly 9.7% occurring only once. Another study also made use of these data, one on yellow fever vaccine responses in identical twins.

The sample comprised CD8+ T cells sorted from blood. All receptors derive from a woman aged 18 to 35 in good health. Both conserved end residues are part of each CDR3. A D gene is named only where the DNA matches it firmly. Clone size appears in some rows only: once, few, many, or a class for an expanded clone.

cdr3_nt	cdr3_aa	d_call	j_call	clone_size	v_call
TGTGCCAGCAGTTTTCTCGGCAGGGGCTACACCTTC	CASSFLGRGYTF	.	TRBJ1-2	.	TRBV27
TGTGCCAGCAGCCAGACTCCGGGACTAGCAGGGGAGACCCAGTACTTC	CASSQTPGLAGETQYF	TRBD2	TRBJ2-5	.	TRBV4-2
TGTGCCAGCAGCCCCATCTCCGGGGAGCTGTTTTTT	CASSPISGELFF	.	TRBJ2-2	.	TRBV7-9
TGTGCCAGCAGCCGCTCCGACGGGGGGCCGTTTGATACGCAGTATTTT	CASSRSDGGPFDTQYF	.	TRBJ2-3	.	TRBV7-2
TGTGCCAGCAGTTTTAAGACTAGCGGGCTGGATGAGCAGTTCTTC	CASSFKTSGLDEQFF	TRBD2	TRBJ2-1	few	TRBV6-5
TGCGCCAGCAGCCAGGGTGCGGGACTAGTAGCCTACAATGAGCAGTTCTTC	CASSQGAGLVAYNEQFF	TRBD2	TRBJ2-1	few	TRBV4-1
TGTGCCAGCAGTTTACAGGGGGTGGGCGCGGACATTCAGTACTTC	CASSLQGVGADIQYF	TRBD1	TRBJ2-4	.	TRBV12-3/TRBV12-4
TGTGCCAGCAGCCCCAGGGTAGAAACCTACGAGCAGTACTTC	CASSPRVETYEQYF	.	TRBJ2-7	many	TRBV11-2
TGTGCCAGCAGCTTAGCCGGGGGTGAACTCGCGAACTATGGCTACACCTTC	CASSLAGGELANYGYTF	.	TRBJ1-2	few	TRBV7-9
TGTGCCAGCAGCCTATTCGGGGTGTCAGATACGCAGTATTTT	CASSLFGVSDTQYF	.	TRBJ2-3	many	TRBV11-3
TGTGCCAGCAGCTCCCCACAGGGGGCTGGAGAAGAGACCCAGTACTTC	CASSSPQGAGEETQYF	TRBD1	TRBJ2-5	few	TRBV7-9
TGTGCCAGCAAAACAGGGATCGGCAATCAGCCCCAGCATTTT	CASKTGIGNQPQHF	.	TRBJ1-5	many	TRBV6-2/TRBV6-3
TGCGCCAGCAGTCCTGTGGCACAGGATCCTTGCGATACGCAGTATTTT	CASSPVAQDPCDTQYF	.	TRBJ2-3	.	TRBV23-1
TGTGCCAGCAGTTACTCGACAGGGTACACCGGGGAGCTGTTTTTT	CASSYSTGYTGELFF	TRBD1	TRBJ2-2	few	TRBV6-5
TGTGCCAGCAGTTACTGGACAACAGGGATCGCCGGGGAGCTGTTTTTT	CASSYWTTGIAGELFF	.	TRBJ2-2	few	TRBV6-5